A selection of T cell receptor beta chains follows, all from one sample in a study of beta chain features in type 1 diabetes. Clones were read by immunoSEQ multiplex PCR, and TCRdb kept only the in-frame ones, dropping some. The table records some 370,000 clones, 9.5% to 10% of them present only once. What was sequenced was central memory CD4+ T cells from blood. All receptors come from a man aged 25 to 40 with type 1 diabetes. Both conserved end residues are part of each CDR3. The order of the fields is V gene, CDR3 length, D gene, clone size, J gene, CDR3 protein, CDR3 DNA. A D gene is named only where the DNA matches it firmly. Size tells how often a clone was seen (once, few, many) or the class of an expanded clone, and some rows leave it out.

V gene: TRBV5-4; CDR3 length: 16; D gene: TRBD2; clone size: few; J gene: TRBJ2-2; CDR3 protein: CASSLAGGSFTGELFF; CDR3 DNA: TGTGCCAGCAGCTTGGCCGGGGGGAGCTTCACCGGGGAGCTGTTTTTT
V gene: TRBV7-2; CDR3 length: 12; D gene: .; clone size: .; J gene: TRBJ2-7; CDR3 protein: CASTTLGREQYF; CDR3 DNA: TGTGCCAGCACCACACTTGGGCGCGAGCAGTACTTC
V gene: TRBV19; CDR3 length: 15; D gene: TRBD1; clone size: many; J gene: TRBJ1-5; CDR3 protein: CASSPGQGPNQPQHF; CDR3 DNA: TGTGCCAGTAGTCCGGGACAGGGACCGAATCAGCCCCAGCATTTT
V gene: TRBV28; CDR3 length: 14; D gene: TRBD1; clone size: .; J gene: TRBJ2-5; CDR3 protein: CASSLWDRGETQYF; CDR3 DNA: TGTGCCAGCAGTTTATGGGACAGGGGAGAGACCCAGTACTTC
V gene: TRBV7-3; CDR3 length: 17; D gene: .; clone size: few; J gene: TRBJ1-1; CDR3 protein: CASSQQPVRVTNTEAFF; CDR3 DNA: TGTGCCAGCAGCCAACAGCCAGTCAGGGTTACGAACACTGAAGCTTTCTTT
V gene: TRBV28; CDR3 length: 15; D gene: TRBD1; clone size: few; J gene: TRBJ2-7; CDR3 protein: CASSFNRGRIDEQYF; CDR3 DNA: TGTGCCAGCAGTTTCAACAGGGGGCGCATCGACGAGCAGTACTTC
V gene: TRBV15; CDR3 length: 15; D gene: .; clone size: many; J gene: TRBJ2-7; CDR3 protein: CATSSRTGSSYEQYF; CDR3 DNA: TGTGCCACCAGCAGTCGGACCGGATCCTCCTACGAGCAGTACTTC
V gene: TRBV9; CDR3 length: 19; D gene: .; clone size: few; J gene: TRBJ2-1; CDR3 protein: CASSGGQGPGGSSYNEQFF; CDR3 DNA: TGTGCCAGCAGCGGCGGACAGGGTCCCGGCGGGAGCTCCTACAATGAGCAGTTCTTC
V gene: TRBV5-4; CDR3 length: 15; D gene: .; clone size: few; J gene: TRBJ1-2; CDR3 protein: CASSSRTNVNYGYTF; CDR3 DNA: TGTGCCAGCAGCTCCCGGACAAACGTAAACTATGGCTACACCTTC
V gene: TRBV28; CDR3 length: 14; D gene: .; clone size: .; J gene: TRBJ2-3; CDR3 protein: CASSLGTKTDTQYF; CDR3 DNA: TGTGCCAGCAGTTTGGGGACCAAAACAGATACGCAGTATTTT
V gene: TRBV7-2; CDR3 length: 12; D gene: .; clone size: .; J gene: TRBJ2-3; CDR3 protein: CASSATTDTQYF; CDR3 DNA: TGTGCCAGCAGCGCAACGACAGATACGCAGTATTTT
V gene: TRBV21-1; CDR3 length: 18; D gene: .; clone size: few; J gene: TRBJ2-1; CDR3 protein: CASSKGSRTSSSYNEQFF; CDR3 DNA: TGTGCCAGCAGCAAAGGGAGCCGGACTAGCAGCTCCTACAATGAGCAGTTCTTC
V gene: TRBV7-6; CDR3 length: 15; D gene: TRBD1; clone size: .; J gene: TRBJ2-7; CDR3 protein: CASSLAGTDIYEQYF; CDR3 DNA: TGTGCCAGCAGCTTAGCTGGGACAGATATCTACGAGCAGTACTTC
V gene: TRBV28; CDR3 length: 15; D gene: .; clone size: .; J gene: TRBJ1-3; CDR3 protein: CASSLFASGGNTIYF; CDR3 DNA: TGTGCCAGCAGTTTATTCGCATCAGGGGGAAACACCATATATTTT
V gene: TRBV11-2; CDR3 length: 11; D gene: .; clone size: .; J gene: TRBJ2-1; CDR3 protein: CASSPANEQFF; CDR3 DNA: TGTGCCAGCAGCCCCGCGAATGAGCAGTTCTTC
V gene: TRBV27; CDR3 length: 15; D gene: .; clone size: .; J gene: TRBJ2-6; CDR3 protein: CASTSPRSGANVLTF; CDR3 DNA: TGTGCCAGCACCTCTCCCCGCTCTGGGGCCAACGTCCTGACTTTC
V gene: TRBV19; CDR3 length: 13; D gene: TRBD1; clone size: .; J gene: TRBJ2-7; CDR3 protein: CASRRTGSYEQYF; CDR3 DNA: TGTGCCAGTAGGAGGACAGGGAGCTACGAGCAGTACTTC
V gene: TRBV25-1; CDR3 length: 15; D gene: TRBD1; clone size: few; J gene: TRBJ1-2; CDR3 protein: CASSEWGTGGHGYTF; CDR3 DNA: TGTGCCAGCAGTGAATGGGGGACAGGGGGCCATGGCTACACCTTC
V gene: TRBV7-2; CDR3 length: 15; D gene: TRBD2; clone size: few; J gene: TRBJ2-1; CDR3 protein: CASSPGLAGDNEQFF; CDR3 DNA: TGTGCCAGCAGCCCGGGACTAGCGGGAGATAATGAGCAGTTCTTC
V gene: TRBV10-1; CDR3 length: 13; D gene: .; clone size: few; J gene: TRBJ2-2; CDR3 protein: CASRQGGTGELFF; CDR3 DNA: TGCGCCAGCAGACAGGGGGGGACCGGGGAGCTGTTTTTT
V gene: TRBV2; CDR3 length: 14; D gene: .; clone size: few; J gene: TRBJ1-4; CDR3 protein: CASTVQGYNEKLFF; CDR3 DNA: TGTGCCAGCACTGTGCAGGGGTATAATGAAAAACTGTTTTTT
V gene: TRBV19; CDR3 length: 15; D gene: TRBD1; clone size: few; J gene: TRBJ2-7; CDR3 protein: CASSKIGTEHYEQYF; CDR3 DNA: TGTGCCAGTAGTAAGATCGGGACAGAACACTACGAGCAGTACTTC
V gene: TRBV7-2; CDR3 length: 15; D gene: .; clone size: few; J gene: TRBJ1-1; CDR3 protein: CASSFQATTNTEAFF; CDR3 DNA: TGTGCCAGCAGCTTTCAGGCCACAACGAACACTGAAGCTTTCTTT
V gene: TRBV4-1; CDR3 length: 18; D gene: TRBD2; clone size: .; J gene: TRBJ2-3; CDR3 protein: CASSQEDRAAGGGDTQYF; CDR3 DNA: TGCGCCAGCAGCCAAGAGGATCGGGCGGCGGGAGGGGGAGATACGCAGTATTTT
V gene: TRBV2; CDR3 length: 12; D gene: .; clone size: few; J gene: TRBJ1-2; CDR3 protein: CASSGTLYGYTF; CDR3 DNA: TGTGCCAGCAGTGGGACACTCTATGGCTACACCTTC
V gene: TRBV5-6; CDR3 length: 17; D gene: TRBD2; clone size: .; J gene: TRBJ2-4; CDR3 protein: CASQKGGIVGPKNIQYF; CDR3 DNA: TGTGCCAGCCAGAAGGGAGGGATCGTCGGGCCCAAAAACATTCAGTACTTC
V gene: TRBV28; CDR3 length: 12; D gene: TRBD1; clone size: .; J gene: TRBJ1-6; CDR3 protein: CASGTGLEPLHF; CDR3 DNA: TGTGCCAGCGGGACAGGGTTAGAACCCCTCCACTTT